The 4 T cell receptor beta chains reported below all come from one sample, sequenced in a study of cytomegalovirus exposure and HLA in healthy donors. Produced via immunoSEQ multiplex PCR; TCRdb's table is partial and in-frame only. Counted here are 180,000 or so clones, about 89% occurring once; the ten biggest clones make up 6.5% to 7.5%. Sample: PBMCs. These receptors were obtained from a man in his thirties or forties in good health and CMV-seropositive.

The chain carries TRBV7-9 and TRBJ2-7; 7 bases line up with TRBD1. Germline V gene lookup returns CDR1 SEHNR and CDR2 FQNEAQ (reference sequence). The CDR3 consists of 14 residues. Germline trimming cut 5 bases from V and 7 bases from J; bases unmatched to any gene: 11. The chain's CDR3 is CASSPGTVLGEQYF. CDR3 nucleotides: TGTGCCAGCAGCCCAGGGACAGTTTTAGGGGAGCAGTACTTC. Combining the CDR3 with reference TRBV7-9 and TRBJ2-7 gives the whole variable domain DTGVSQNPRHKITKRGQNVTFRCDPISEHNRLYWYRQTLGQGPEFLTYFQNEAQLEKSRLLSDRFSAERPKGSFSTLEIQRTEQGDSAMYLCASSPGTVLGEQYFGPGTRLTVT.

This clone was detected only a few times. CDR3: CASRDVTGPNEQYF. The CDR3 region has the DNA TGTGCCAGCAGGGATGTGACAGGGCCAAACGAGCAGTACTTC. The chain combines TRBV2 with TRBJ2-7; 7 bases fit TRBD1. V dropped 6 bases and J dropped 5; count of bases not matched to a gene: 10. The CDR3 totals 14 residues. Germline CDR1 reads SNHLY; CDR2 reads FYNNEI.

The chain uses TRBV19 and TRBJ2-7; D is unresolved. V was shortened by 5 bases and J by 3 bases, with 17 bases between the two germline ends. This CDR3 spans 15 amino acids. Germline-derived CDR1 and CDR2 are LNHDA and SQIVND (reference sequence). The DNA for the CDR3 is TGTGCCAGTAGTCCCCCATTCGCACCCTTCTACGAGCAGTACTTC. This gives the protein CASSPPFAPFYEQYF. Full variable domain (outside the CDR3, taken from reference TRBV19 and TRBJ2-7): DGGITQSPKYLFRKEGQNVTLSCEQNLNHDAMYWYRQDPGQGLRLIYYSQIVNDFQKGDIAEGYSVSREKKESFPLTVTSAQKNPTAFYLCASSPPFAPFYEQYFGPGTRLTVT.

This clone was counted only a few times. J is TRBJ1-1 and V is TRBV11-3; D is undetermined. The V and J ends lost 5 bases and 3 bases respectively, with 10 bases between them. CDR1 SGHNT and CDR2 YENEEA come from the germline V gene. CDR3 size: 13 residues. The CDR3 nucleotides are TGTGCCAGCAGCCCCAGAGGGTACACTGAAGCTTTCTTT. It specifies CASSPRGYTEAFF.